This is a list of T cell receptor beta chains from one sample in a study of monozygotic twins with inflammatory bowel disease. TCRdb re-called the 5' RACE reads; one entry per CDR3 protein, DNA not given. This repertoire comprises more than 120,000 distinct CDR3 sequences; its ten largest clones make up roughly 2.5%. The material sequenced was blood. The receptors shown here come from a human donor with ulcerative colitis or Crohn's disease, or a healthy co-twin of an affected twin (not recorded which). Each CDR3 is given with its conserved first and last residue.

v_gene	j_gene	CDR3aa
TRBV20-1	TRBJ2-2	CSARRAGNTGELFF
TRBV5-1	TRBJ2-2	CASSSRQGGSGELFF
TRBV27	TRBJ1-1	CASSVTGRNTEAFF
TRBV4-3	TRBJ2-3	CASSQDYRVSDTQYF
TRBV18	TRBJ2-1	CASSPETSGGRLQFF
TRBV6-1	TRBJ2-1	CASSDQGSAYNEQFF
TRBV5-6	TRBJ1-1	CASSLVGEYVTEAFF
TRBV4-1	TRBJ2-2	CASSQLGVLSTGELFF
TRBV6-2/TRBV6-3	TRBJ2-7	CASSETGGFYEQYF
TRBV5-4	TRBJ2-3	CASSPGQGADTQYF
TRBV7-3	TRBJ1-2	CASSLVAAPYGYTF
TRBV30	TRBJ1-5	CAWSSGVPNYSNQPQHF
TRBV4-3	TRBJ2-5	CASSQGGGLAGGQETQYF
TRBV12-3/TRBV12-4	TRBJ2-1	CASSLMVTNEQFF
TRBV5-1	TRBJ2-7	CASLDGYSYEQYF
TRBV7-6	TRBJ2-1	CASSLLAGGNNEQFF
TRBV4-1	TRBJ2-5	CASSQAGLGGRVETQYF